The 21 T cell receptor beta chains in this list originate from one sample, sequenced in a study of cytomegalovirus exposure and HLA in healthy donors. The study ran its PCR with 60 Vbeta and 13 Jbeta primers. Repertoires were generated with immunoSEQ multiplex PCR, while TCRdb's copy carries only in-frame clones and drops some. The data contain more than 150,000 clones, about four fifths of them seen just once; the ten biggest clones take up over 1.5%. Sequencing was carried out using PBMCs. These receptors were obtained from a man aged 35-49 years in good health and CMV-seronegative.

In regard to this clone: The sample carries other DNA sequences with the same CDR3. The chain uses TRBV19 and TRBJ1-1; D perhaps matches TRBD1 (5 bases). This CDR3 spans 13 amino acids. Germline-derived CDR1 and CDR2 are LNHDA and SQIVND (reference sequence). Trimming cost V 3 bases and J 4 bases, with 9 bases left between them. CDR3 sequence: CASSIGRGTEAFF. The DNA for the CDR3 is TGTGCCAGTAGTATTGGAAGGGGCACTGAAGCTTTCTTT.

The gene calls are TRBV30 and TRBJ2-3, with TRBD2 identical over 8 bases. Germline V CDR1 and CDR2: GTSNPN, SVGIG (reference sequence). J lost 4 bases, V lost 0 bases, and 3 bases had no gene match. This CDR3 spans 14 amino acids. The DNA of the CDR3 is TGTGCCTGGAGTGTACAGCGGGGGTCAGATACGCAGTATTTT. Translated: CAWSVQRGSDTQYF.

Comment on this clone: One end of the junction varies from germline; a read error may be responsible. The V gene is TRBV7-9, the J gene TRBJ1-2; 7 nucleotides align to TRBD1. Per germline, CDR1 SEHNR and CDR2 FQNEAQ (reference sequence). This CDR3 is built from 12 residues. Here the CDR3 DNA reads TGTGCCAGCGCCCCTCCAAGGGGACAGTTCTACTTC. As protein: CASAPPRGQFYF.

The rearrangement uses TRBV30 and TRBJ1-1; no clear D. CDR1 and CDR2 (germline): GTSNPN, SVGIG (reference sequence). This CDR3 is built from 12 residues. Trimming took off 5 bases at V and 0 bases at J, with 7 bases between the two ends. CDR3 amino acids: CAWCRLNTEAFF. The DNA of the CDR3 is TGTGCCTGGTGCAGGCTGAACACTGAAGCTTTCTTT.

The chain uses TRBV15 and TRBJ2-3; TRBD1 agrees at 7 bases. Per germline, CDR1 LNHNV and CDR2 YYDKDF (reference sequence). This CDR3 is built from 16 residues. Trimming removed 4 bases from V and 0 bases from J; junction bases left unmatched: 7. CDR3: CATSKDRVPSTDTQYF. DNA for the CDR3: TGTGCCACCAGCAAAGACAGGGTCCCTAGCACAGATACGCAGTATTTT. Complete variable domain (other parts from reference TRBV15 and TRBJ2-3): DAMVIQNPRYQVTQFGKPVTLSCSQTLNHNVMYWYQQKSSQAPKLLFHYYDKDFNNEADTPDNFQSRRPNTSFCFLDIRSPGLGDTAMYLCATSKDRVPSTDTQYFGPGTRLTVL.

This clone was counted between two and nine times. The chain has TRBV27 and TRBJ2-7, with 9 bases aligning to TRBD1. The germline V gene encodes CDR1 MNHEY and CDR2 SMNVEV (reference sequence). V dropped 5 bases and J dropped 4; count of bases not matched to a gene: 15. The CDR3 contains 17 residues. CDR3 sequence: CASSPQPNRGRGYEQYF. DNA for the CDR3: TGTGCCAGCAGTCCCCAACCAAACAGGGGGCGCGGGTACGAGCAGTACTTC.

About this clone: This specimen includes other DNA sequences encoding the same CDR3. The chain has TRBV5-1 and TRBJ2-7, with D unresolved. Trimming left V 0 bases short and J 0 bases short, with 7 bases between. The germline V gene has CDR1 SGHRS and CDR2 YFSETQ. The length of the CDR3 is 14 residues. CDR3 coding DNA: TGCGCCAGCAGCTTGGCCGGAGACTCCTACGAGCAGTACTTC. This encodes CASSLAGDSYEQYF.

The chain recombines TRBV4-1 with TRBJ2-2; no reliable D call. Per the germline V gene, CDR1 is MGHRA and CDR2 is YSYEKL. Deletions cut 7 bases from V and 6 bases from J, with 18 bases between. The CDR3 is made up of 15 amino acids. CDR3 protein: CASTRYDSKSGELFF. The CDR3 DNA follows: TGCGCCAGCACGAGATACGATTCGAAGTCCGGGGAGCTGTTTTTT.

This chain joins TRBV15 and TRBJ2-7; D is possibly TRBD2 (6 bases). Germline V gene data show CDR1 as LNHNV and CDR2 as YYDKDF (reference sequence). The length of the CDR3 is 15 residues. V was shortened by 9 bases and J by 2 bases, with 20 bases between the two germline ends. Here the CDR3 DNA reads TGTGCCACTGGCCCCGGGGGACTGCGAGCCTACGAGCAGTACTTC. Its protein is CATGPGGLRAYEQYF.

The J gene is TRBJ1-5, the V gene TRBV19; D ambiguous. Per germline, CDR1 LNHDA and CDR2 SQIVND (reference sequence). The CDR3 is 15 amino acids. The V end was cut by 3 bases, the J end by 1 base, with 10 bases between. CDR3 nucleotide sequence: TGTGCCAGTAGTATCGGTTTCTCGAGCAATCAGCCCCAGCATTTT. This encodes CASSIGFSSNQPQHF.

CDR3 sequence reads: CASSPGRAGGNEQFF. DNA of the CDR3: TGCGCCAGCAGCCCCGGTAGGGCGGGGGGCAATGAGCAGTTCTTC. This chain uses TRBV5-1 with TRBJ2-1; 8 nucleotides align to TRBD2. With V trimmed by 4 bases and J by 6 bases, 9 bases remained unmatched. Germline CDR1 reads SGHRS; CDR2 reads YFSETQ. The CDR3 has 15 amino acids.

V usage is TRBV7-3 and J usage is TRBJ2-4; no clear D. The length of the CDR3 is 17 residues. The V and J ends lost 5 bases and 0 bases respectively, with 17 bases between them. Germline V gene lookup returns CDR1 SGHTA and CDR2 FQGTGA. The CDR3 reads CASSAQPGLVAKNIQYF. The CDR3 bases are TGTGCCAGCAGCGCCCAACCTGGCCTGGTAGCCAAAAACATTCAGTACTTC.

The CDR3 bases are TGTGCCATCAGTGAGTCGGTAGGCGGCCCTACTAACTATGGCTACACCTTC. Translation: CAISESVGGPTNYGYTF. The gene calls are TRBV10-3 and TRBJ1-2, with D hard to call. Germline lookup yields CDR1 ENHRY and CDR2 SYGVKD. The V end was cut by 0 bases, the J end by 0 bases, with 14 bases between. The CDR3 runs to 17 residues.

The chain has TRBV2 and TRBJ1-2; D may be TRBD1 (5 bases). Germline V gives CDR1 SNHLY, CDR2 FYNNEI. V gave up 7 bases and J gave up 5 bases, with 17 bases separating them. CDR3 length: 14 amino acids. The CDR3 reads CASTPKGTSYGYTF. The CDR3 DNA is TGTGCCAGCACTCCTAAGGGGACTTCATATGGCTACACCTTC.

The V call is TRBV15, the J call TRBJ2-7; D is uncertain. The V and J ends lost 3 bases and 7 bases respectively, with 7 bases between them. This CDR3 is built from 11 residues. In germline, CDR1 is LNHNV, CDR2 YYDKDF (reference sequence). CDR3 region: CATSSSGEQYF. Here the CDR3 DNA reads TGTGCCACCAGCAGTTCCGGGGAGCAGTACTTC.

This clone was recorded only once. The V and J genes are TRBV7-2 and TRBJ2-1, with TRBD1 identical over 9 bases. Per germline, CDR1 SGHTA and CDR2 FQGNSA. The CDR3 consists of 16 residues. With V trimmed by 5 bases and J by 6 bases, 11 bases remained unmatched. CDR3 region: CASSRGTGSPGNEQFF. The CDR3 DNA reads as TGTGCCAGCAGCCGGGGGACAGGGAGCCCGGGCAATGAGCAGTTCTTC. The whole variable domain, remainder taken from reference TRBV7-2 and TRBJ2-1, is GAGVSQSPSNKVTEKGKDVELRCDPISGHTALYWYRQSLGQGLEFLIYFQGNSAPDKSGLPSDRFSAERTGGSVSTLTIQRTQQEDSAVYLCASSRGTGSPGNEQFFGPGTRLTVL.

The genes are TRBV28 and TRBJ2-7; 11 bases are shared with TRBD2. Trimming removed 5 bases from V and 0 bases from J; junction bases left unmatched: 9. There are 17 residues in the CDR3. Germline values: CDR1 MDHEN, CDR2 SYDVKM. The CDR3 region is CASSTLAGGYFSYEQYF. The DNA for the CDR3 is TGTGCCAGCAGTACCCTAGCGGGGGGCTACTTCTCCTACGAGCAGTACTTC. Full variable domain (remainder filled in from reference TRBV28 and TRBJ2-7): DVKVTQSSRYLVKRTGEKVFLECVQDMDHENMFWYRQDPGLGLRLIYFSYDVKMKEKGDIPEGYSVSREKKERFSLILESASTNQTSMYLCASSTLAGGYFSYEQYFGPGTRLTVT.

This rearrangement joins TRBV6-6 to TRBJ2-6; D is possibly TRBD1 (5 bases). Germline V gene data show CDR1 as MNHNY and CDR2 as SVGAGI (reference sequence). This CDR3 spans 15 amino acids. With 6 bases removed from V and 4 bases from J, the gap between germline ends came to 13 bases. CDR3 sequence reads: CASSYPGLGANVLTF. DNA of the CDR3: TGTGCCAGCAGCTACCCAGGGCTCGGGGCCAACGTCCTGACTTTC.

The chain combines TRBV14 with TRBJ2-5; D is possibly TRBD1 (6 bases). CDR1 and CDR2 (germline): SGHDN, FVKESK. V lost 3 bases to trimming and J lost 5 bases, with 13 bases between them. The CDR3 is made up of 14 amino acids. The CDR3 loop is CASSQKGGFETQYF. CDR3 sequence (DNA): TGTGCCAGCAGCCAGAAAGGGGGTTTTGAGACCCAGTACTTC.

The rearrangement links TRBV4-1 to TRBJ2-3; TRBD2 agrees at 11 bases. Per germline, CDR1 MGHRA and CDR2 YSYEKL. The CDR3 has 15 residues. Trimming removed 4 bases from V and 3 bases from J; junction bases left unmatched: 3. The CDR3 bases are TGCGCCAGCAGCCGGCTAGCGGGGGGTACAGATACGCAGTATTTT. The encoded protein is CASSRLAGGTDTQYF.

This chain joins TRBV4-3 and TRBJ1-2; D unclear. Germline CDR1 is LGHNA and CDR2 is YSLEER. This CDR3 has 15 residues. Trimming stripped 4 bases from V and 4 bases from J, with 16 bases between. CDR3 amino acids: CASSPAVGRGYGYTF. The CDR3 DNA reads TGCGCCAGCAGCCCAGCGGTAGGGAGAGGCTATGGCTACACCTTC.